This T cell receptor beta chain was obtained from a study of CD8 T cells in Susac syndrome (dated by TCRdb to the late 2010s). Regarding the complete study: Repertoire sequencing was used to test whether CD8+ T cell activation and differentiation in Susac syndrome was antigen driven. Clonality of the CD8+ T cell repertoire was compared between more than 9 healthy donors, some 14 Susac syndrome patients and around 16 multiple sclerosis patients. Beyond this particular receptor, the publication reports: The TCR sequencing and HLA analysis was acknowledged to have included a relatively small number of individuals.

This clonotype has only one observation. Its antigen is still unknown. No much larger clone is present one base from it, and per-base qualities are unavailable. Weak support is all one read offers. Peripheral blood CD8+ and CD4+ T cells from healthy donors, Susac syndrome patients and multiple sclerosis patients were profiled using high-throughput TCR beta sequencing. Treatment-naive patients with stable or active relapsing-remitting disease fulfilling revised McDonald criteria were used as multiple sclerosis controls. Bulk CD8+ and CD4+ T cells were purified by magnetic negative isolation, whereas CD8+ TEMRA cells were enriched by FACS. Blood was collected in EDTA tubes and processed within 24 hours, with PBMCs isolated through density gradient centrifugation. PBMCs destined for TCR sequencing were cryopreserved in liquid nitrogen and later thawed in a 37 °C water bath. A purity of at least 90% was achieved for sorted or isolated CD4+, CD8+ and CD8+ TEMRA cells.

In the germline V gene (reference sequence), CDR1 corresponds to MNHEY and CDR2 to SMNVEV. Measured from the cysteine to the phenylalanine, the CDR3 is 14 residues long. Here the CDR3 DNA is all that survives: 42 bases in frame from base 1. V is cut by 5 bases and J by 4 bases, and the space between the germline ends is 12 bases. RNA was extracted with the RNeasy kit and 0.5 to 1 ug was reverse transcribed using random hexamers. The immunoSEQ multiplex PCR assay, which covers 54 Vbeta and 13 Jbeta segments, was used to amplify TCR beta CDR3 regions. To correct PCR amplification bias, a synthetic template baseline was used for both primer optimization and computational correction. The paper's data handling went like this. Only productive sequences were kept, with reads annotated to V, D and J genes according to IMGT and analyzed in immunoSEQ Analyzer. Clonality was calculated as one minus the Shannon entropy normalized by log2 of the number of productive unique sequences. For each patient and control, public and private clones were evaluated among the 100 most prevalent clones. Susac-specific clones were defined as absent from healthy and MS cohorts, 800 to 1,200 published viral clones and other ImmuneACCESS disease sequences. The raw public data were reprocessed by TCRdb itself: fastp quality trimming at Q25, MiXCR clonotype calling, in-frame beta chains only. Rows merge per CDR3 protein into single entries with the most common DNA and genes. The V and J calls were not made by the authors but by TCRdb's processing. Across this sample there are fewer than 200,000 distinct CDR3 sequences, with approximately 96% seen only once. 0.15% to 0.2% of the sample is in the top ten clones.

Sequenced material: CD8+ T cells from PBMCs. The sequence was collected from a human donor with multiple sclerosis. Rearrangement joined TRBV27 to TRBJ1-5; a weak D assignment points to TRBD1 (6 bases agree). CDR3 reads: CASSQGHQNQPQHF. The DNA sequence follows: TGTGCCAGCAGTCAGGGACACCAGAATCAGCCCCAGCATTTT.